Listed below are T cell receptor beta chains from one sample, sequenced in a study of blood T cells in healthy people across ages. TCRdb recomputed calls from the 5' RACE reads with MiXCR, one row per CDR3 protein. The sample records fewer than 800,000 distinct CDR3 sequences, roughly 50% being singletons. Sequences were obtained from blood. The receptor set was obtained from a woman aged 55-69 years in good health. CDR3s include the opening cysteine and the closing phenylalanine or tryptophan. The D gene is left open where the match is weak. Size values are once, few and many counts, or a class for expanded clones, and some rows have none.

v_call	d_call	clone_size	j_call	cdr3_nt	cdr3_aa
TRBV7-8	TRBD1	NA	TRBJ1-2	TGTGCCAGCAGCTTAAGGGACAGGGAGTATACCTATGGCTACACCTTC	CASSLRDREYTYGYTF
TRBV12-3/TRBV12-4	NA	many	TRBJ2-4	TGTGCCAGCAGTTTCAGGGGAGGCCAAAACATTCAGTACTTC	CASSFRGGQNIQYF
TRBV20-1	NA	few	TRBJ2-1	TGCAGTGCTAGAGATTTCGCCGCCAACTTTGGGGGTTTGAGTGAGCAGTTCTTC	CSARDFAANFGGLSEQFF
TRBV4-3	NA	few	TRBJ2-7	TGCGCCAGCAGCCAGGCCTACCAGGACTCCTACGAGCAGTACTTC	CASSQAYQDSYEQYF
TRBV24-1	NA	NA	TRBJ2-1	TGTGCCACCAGTGATTTAGCGGGTGCCTCTTACAATGAGCAGTTCTTC	CATSDLAGASYNEQFF
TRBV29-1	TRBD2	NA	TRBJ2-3	TGCAGCGTTCGTACTAGCGGGAGACCAGATACGCAGTATTTT	CSVRTSGRPDTQYF
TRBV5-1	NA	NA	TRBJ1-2	TGCGCCAGCAGCATCGAAGGGTTTCCTAACTATGACTACACCTTC	CASSIEGFPNYDYTF
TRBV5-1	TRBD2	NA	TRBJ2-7	TGCGCCAGCAGCTTGGCCTTTTTTAGCGGGAGATCATCCGGAGAGCAGTACTTC	CASSLAFFSGRSSGEQYF
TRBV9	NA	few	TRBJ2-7	TGTGCCAGCAGCGTGGGGATCCAGGACTACGAGCAGTACTTC	CASSVGIQDYEQYF
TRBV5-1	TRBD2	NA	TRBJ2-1	TGCGCCAGCAGCCTTAGCGGGAGGGCTCTGAATGAGCAGTTCTTC	CASSLSGRALNEQFF
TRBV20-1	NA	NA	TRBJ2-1	TGCAGTGCCCCGACTGACGACGTATACAATGGGCAGTTCTTC	CSAPTDDVYNGQFF
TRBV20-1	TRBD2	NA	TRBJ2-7	TGCAGTGCTAGAGATATGGGACTAGCGGGAGGGTGGGAGCAGTACTTC	CSARDMGLAGGWEQYF
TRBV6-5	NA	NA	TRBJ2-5	TGTGCCAGCAGCCCCTCACCGTCTGTGACCCAGTACTTC	CASSPSPSVTQYF
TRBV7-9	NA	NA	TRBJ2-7	TGTGCCAGCAGTGGGACGTCCAGCTCCTACAATGAGCAGTACTTC	CASSGTSSSYNEQYF
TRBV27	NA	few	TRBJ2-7	TGTGCCAGCAGTTTATTAGGGACAACCTACGAGCAGTACTTC	CASSLLGTTYEQYF
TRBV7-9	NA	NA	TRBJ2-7	TGTGCCAGCAGCCCCACGGACGTAGAGCAGTACTTC	CASSPTDVEQYF
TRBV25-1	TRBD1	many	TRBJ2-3	TGTGCCAGCAGTACAGGGGGTATCGCAGATACGCAGTATTTT	CASSTGGIADTQYF
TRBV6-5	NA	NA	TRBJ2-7	TGTGCCAGCAGTTATTTCGTGGATCTCTCCGAGCAGTACTTC	CASSYFVDLSEQYF
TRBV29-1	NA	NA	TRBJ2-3	TGCAGCGTTCAGCGGGTTAGCACAGATACGCAGTATTTT	CSVQRVSTDTQYF
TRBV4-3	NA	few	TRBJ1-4	TGCGCCAGCAGCCAATTTCGACGGGAAAAACTGTTTTTT	CASSQFRREKLFF
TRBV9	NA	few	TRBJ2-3	TGTGCCAGCAGCGTAGCCCCGTCCCGTTCGACTCGACTGGGCACAGATACGCAGTATTTT	CASSVAPSRSTRLGTDTQYF
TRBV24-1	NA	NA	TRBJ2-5	TGTGCCACCAGTGGGCAGGGTGGTAGGAATGAGCAGTACTTC	CATSGQGGRNEQYF
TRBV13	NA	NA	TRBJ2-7	TGTGCCGGCAGCTTAGGCACAGGGTACAAGTACGAGCAGTACTTC	CAGSLGTGYKYEQYF
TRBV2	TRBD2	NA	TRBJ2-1	TGTGCCAGCAGTTTTGCGGGAGGGCCCGACAATGAGCAGTTCTTC	CASSFAGGPDNEQFF
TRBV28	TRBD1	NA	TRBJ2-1	TGTGCCAGCAGTTTAGGGACAGGGGTGAAGGATGAGCAGTTCTTC	CASSLGTGVKDEQFF
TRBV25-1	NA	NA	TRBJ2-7	TGTGCCAGCAGTAGGGTTAGCGGTGCCTACGAGCAGTACTTC	CASSRVSGAYEQYF
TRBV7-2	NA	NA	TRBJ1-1	TGTGCCAGCACGCAGGGGCCGGTCGCTGAAGCTTTCTTT	CASTQGPVAEAFF
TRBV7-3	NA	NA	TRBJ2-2	TGTGCCAGCAGCTCACCGGGTAGAGGGGAGCTGTTTTTT	CASSSPGRGELFF
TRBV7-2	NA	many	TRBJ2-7	TGTGCCAGCAGCTTAAGGGGTCCCGTCTTCTACGAGCAGTACTTC	CASSLRGPVFYEQYF
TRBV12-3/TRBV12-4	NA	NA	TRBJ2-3	TGTGCCAGCAGTACCCACGGGCGGGGTCCTAGCACAGATACGCAGTATTTT	CASSTHGRGPSTDTQYF
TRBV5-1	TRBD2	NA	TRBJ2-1	TGCGCCAGCAGCTCCACACCAGCGGGACCGTACAATGAGCAGTTCTTC	CASSSTPAGPYNEQFF
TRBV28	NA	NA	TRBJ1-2	TGTGCCAGCAGTTCTGACAAGGGAGATAACTATGGCTACACCTTC	CASSSDKGDNYGYTF
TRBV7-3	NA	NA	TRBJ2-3	TGTGCCAGCAGCTTAAACGGCCTGGGGGGTAGCGGAGGCACAGATACGCAGTATTTT	CASSLNGLGGSGGTDTQYF
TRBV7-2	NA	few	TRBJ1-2	TGTGCCAGCAGCTTTTACGAGGGCTACACCTTC	CASSFYEGYTF
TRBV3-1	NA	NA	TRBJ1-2	TGTGCCAGCAGGACAAGCCGGGACACCAACTATGGCTACACCTTC	CASRTSRDTNYGYTF
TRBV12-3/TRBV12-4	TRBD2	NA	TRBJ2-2	TGTGCCAGCAGTTTGACCAGCGGGATTGACACCGGGGAGCTGTTTTTT	CASSLTSGIDTGELFF
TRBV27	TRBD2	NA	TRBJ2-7	TGTGCCAGCAGTTTCTCACTAGCGGGCGTATACGAGCAGTACTTC	CASSFSLAGVYEQYF